This is a list of T cell receptor beta chains from one sample in a study of CD8+ T cells in alopecia areata. TCRdb's copy holds only in-frame clones and misses some; the assay was immunoSEQ multiplex PCR. The data contain roughly 180,000 clones, 53% of them singletons. The sequenced sample was CD8+ T cells sorted from blood, obtained at week 24, from a patient treated with tofacitinib. These TCRs come from a human donor with alopecia areata. The conserved cysteine and the conserved F or W are not part of the CDR3 here. Clone size, where shown, is once, few, many, or a class for clones that have expanded.

len	v_gene	abundance	CDR3aa
11	TRBV15	.	ATSRERHDEQF
15	TRBV7-9	.	ATSGDFTPGGYYEQY
12	TRBV12-5	few	ASGRGGSYNEQF
12	TRBV29-1	.	SVEQGAKNTEAF
10	TRBV29-1	.	SADFSGDGYT
10	TRBV2	.	ASKGQGEEAF
10	TRBV29-1	few	SVPQGTDTQY
12	TRBV14	few	ASSQDGGPYEQY
13	TRBV15	.	ATSRERGSNQPQH
8	TRBV6-9	.	ASSYRWRY
14	TRBV9	few	ASSATRGLGFDEQF
12	TRBV29-1	.	SVSPPDNYNEQF
9	TRBV4-2	.	ASSSDYGYT
14	TRBV2	.	ASRGQGGDSNQPQH
11	TRBV27	.	ASSQQGDYGYT
14	TRBV7-8	.	ASSLARWTDHYGYT
15	TRBV4-3	.	ASSPRSNEDLYYGYT
15	TRBV2	.	ASSEIPLASRGDEQF
11	TRBV19	few	ASRATVNYGYT
13	TRBV6-5	.	ASSYVAGSYNEQF
12	TRBV9	.	ASSPDSNNSPLH
15	TRBV27	few	ASSFLKKTGLVDEQY
13	TRBV30	.	AWERTSGPGDTQY
12	TRBV27	.	ASSFVDRGGEQF
13	TRBV2	.	ASSQLAGAKNIQY
10	TRBV2	.	ASSDFENTQY
13	TRBV4-3	once	ASSQDLGDYQPQH
11	TRBV5-6	.	ASSFRGDDEQY
11	TRBV6-5	.	ASSLGQNNEQF
11	TRBV29-1	.	SVLTGWNYEQY
13	TRBV19	.	ASKNRGDSNQPQH
13	TRBV4-1	.	ATLAVAGGPGEQF
13	TRBV29-1	few	SVEVAGTDSYEQY
10	TRBV5-1	.	ASSLDRGPQH
12	TRBV27	.	ASSSQGSNQPQH
12	TRBV4-3	.	ASSRGNRDTEAF
12	TRBV4-3	.	ASSQDTGVGEQY
12	TRBV30	.	AWKTDRGSQPQH
12	TRBV30	.	AWSDSGGDYEQY
13	TRBV30	.	AWSVGAGVYNEQF
13	TRBV7-9	.	ASSNATPNTGELF
15	TRBV2	.	ASSENRAQSNTGELF
13	TRBV9	.	ASSEGGGADTEAF
11	TRBV27	.	ASSFGRGVTQY
14	TRBV6-1	.	ASSESHSGLAGELF
12	TRBV7-3	.	ASSLGSPPYEQY
11	TRBV4-1	.	ASSQGGDEKLF
12	TRBV19	.	ASSMAGAWETQY
11	TRBV5-6	.	ASSLGRNSPLH